These 24 T cell receptor beta chains were sequenced from one sample in a study of T cells in Graves' hyperthyroidism and ophthalmopathy. TCR beta CDR3 regions were amplified from RNA transcripts. A set of HTBI primers served as the primers for a first-round RT-PCR of the TCR CDR3. TCRdb called the multiplex PCR reads again in MiXCR, with one record for every CDR3 protein. The sample includes fewer than 450,000 distinct CDR3 sequences, approximately 16% of them seen just once. Material for sequencing was blood. The receptors were sampled from a woman in her sixties with Graves' ophthalmopathy.

This clonotype has a count of ten or more. The CDR3 DNA reads as TGTGCCAGCAGGCGGGACAGGTCCTACAATGAGCAGTTCTTC. Translated: CASRRDRSYNEQFF. The chain employs TRBV2 and TRBJ2-1; TRBD1 aligns across 8 bases. V shed 6 bases, J shed 1 base, and the junction held 2 bases outside the gene matches. Per the germline V gene, CDR1 is SNHLY and CDR2 is FYNNEI. The CDR3 consists of 14 residues.

This clonotype appeared a few times. The V and J genes are TRBV28 and TRBJ1-2; TRBD1 is a possible D gene (5 bases). Germline V gives CDR1 MDHEN, CDR2 SYDVKM. Trimming removed 2 bases at V and 6 bases at J, with 19 bases between. This CDR3 contains 16 residues. The CDR3: CASSLVARERDHGYTF. CDR3 nucleotide sequence: TGTGCCAGCAGTTTAGTGGCCAGGGAACGAGACCATGGCTACACCTTC.

In this sample, this clonotype turned up a few times. The chain carries TRBV7-9 and TRBJ2-1; D unclear. The germline CDR1 and CDR2 sequences are SEHNR and FQNEAQ (reference sequence). The CDR3 runs to 13 residues. V was clipped by 1 base and J by 12 bases, with 13 bases between them. The CDR3 nucleotides read TGTGCCAGCAGCTTAGTGAACCGCCCGGGGCAGTTCTTC. Translated, it gives CASSLVNRPGQFF.

This clonotype has more than one count but fewer than ten. The gene calls are TRBV5-8 and TRBJ2-2; the D call may be TRBD1 or TRBD2 (5 bases each). Per germline, CDR1 SGHTS and CDR2 YDEGEE. The CDR3 spans 17 residues. Trimming shortened V by 5 bases and J by 3 bases, and 20 bases separated the two germline ends. CDR3 sequence (DNA): TGTGCCAGCAGTTTACCGGGACCGGACTGGGACACCGGGGAGCTGTTTTTT. Protein product: CASSLPGPDWDTGELFF.

The chain joins TRBV10-3 to TRBJ1-3; D ambiguous. The CDR3 loop spans 15 amino acids. The germline V gene encodes CDR1 ENHRY and CDR2 SYGVKD. The V end was cut by 3 bases, the J end by 0 bases, with 9 bases between. In DNA, the CDR3 is TGTGCCATCAGTGACCCCTTGGGCTCTGGAAACACCATATATTTT. Amino acid sequence: CAISDPLGSGNTIYF.

This clonotype has at least ten counts. The chain recombines TRBV7-2 with TRBJ2-3; 12 nucleotides agree with TRBD2. The V and J ends lost 5 bases and 8 bases, in that order; junction bases with no gene match: 14. Germline V gene data show CDR1 as SGHTA and CDR2 as FQGNSA. The CDR3 contains 17 residues. This CDR3 is CASSTGPGLAGRGTQYF. In nucleotides, the CDR3 is TGTGCCAGCAGCACAGGTCCAGGACTAGCGGGAAGGGGTACGCAGTATTTT.

This clonotype was detected many times. V gene TRBV5-1 combines with J gene TRBJ2-5; D is unresolved. CDR3 length: 14 amino acids. Germline V gene data show CDR1 as SGHRS and CDR2 as YFSETQ. Between the trimmed V and J ends, which lost 4 bases and 5 bases, there was a span of 15 bases. The CDR3 loop reads CASSPGVVGETQYF. CDR3 nucleotide sequence: TGCGCCAGCAGCCCCGGTGTGGTAGGTGAGACCCAGTACTTC.

The J gene is TRBJ2-5, the V gene TRBV6-2 or TRBV6-3; 12 positions match TRBD2. The length of the CDR3 is 17 residues. Germline V lookup: CDR1 MNHEY, CDR2 SVGEGT. The J segment lost 1 base and the V segment lost 0 bases, leaving 3 bases of the junction unmatched. CDR3 loop: CASSYSTSGGLQETQYF. As DNA, the CDR3 is TGTGCCAGCAGTTACTCGACTAGCGGGGGCCTCCAAGAGACCCAGTACTTC.

This clonotype was seen ten or more times. The chain uses TRBV6-2 or TRBV6-3 and TRBJ2-2, with 12 bases aligning to TRBD2. This CDR3 comprises 14 residues. V was clipped by 6 bases and J by 7 bases; unmatched bases: 3. CDR1 MNHEY and CDR2 SVGEGT come from the germline V gene. The CDR3 is CASRTSGSVGELFF. The CDR3 nucleotides read TGTGCCAGCAGGACTAGCGGGAGTGTCGGGGAGCTGTTTTTT.

This clonotype turned up a few times. The chain's CDR3 is CASSQTGGEKLFF. The CDR3, as DNA: TGTGCCAGCAGCCAGACAGGCGGTGAAAAACTGTTTTTT. The V gene is TRBV4-2, the J gene TRBJ1-4; maybe TRBD1 (6 bases). The V end lost 3 bases, the J end lost 7 bases, and 9 bases lay between the germline ends. Per germline, CDR1 LGHNA and CDR2 YNFKEQ. The CDR3 runs to 13 residues.

This clonotype was seen many times. J is TRBJ2-3 and V is TRBV2, with TRBD2 identical over 14 bases. Germline lookup yields CDR1 SNHLY and CDR2 FYNNEI. V was pared by 6 bases and J by 5 bases, with 10 bases of the junction left unmatched. This CDR3 is built from 17 residues. The CDR3 DNA sequence: TGTGCCAGCAGGGGCGGGACTAGCGGGGGTGGTCAAGATACGCAGTATTTT. This translates into CASRGGTSGGGQDTQYF. Looking up the rest from reference TRBV2 and TRBJ2-3 gives the full variable domain: EPEVTQTPSHQVTQMGQEVILRCVPISNHLYFYWYRQILGQKVEFLVSFYNNEISEKSEIFDDQFSVERPDGSNFTLKIRSTKLEDSAMYFCASRGGTSGGGQDTQYFGPGTRLTVL.

Concerning this clonotype itself: A much bigger clone sits one base away, suggesting this may be a read error. The chain joins TRBV11-1 to TRBJ2-1; D remains unclear. CDR1 SGHAT and CDR2 FQDESV come from the germline V gene (reference sequence). This CDR3 region has 14 residues. The V gene lost 2 bases and the J gene lost 9 bases, with 14 bases spanning the gap. CDR3 loop: CASSLRAISGEQFF. The CDR3 nucleotides are TGTGCCAGCAGCTTACGCGCAATCTCTGGTGAGCAGTTCTTC. Combining the CDR3 with reference TRBV11-1 and TRBJ2-1 gives the whole variable domain EAEVAQSPRYKITEKSQAVAFWCDPISGHATLYWYRQILGQGPELLVQFQDESVVDDSQLPKDRFSAERLKGVDSTLKIQPAELGDSAMYLCASSLRAISGEQFFGPGTRLTVL.

A few counts support this clonotype. The chain recombines TRBV2 with TRBJ2-1, with unresolved D. Germline CDR1 SNHLY, CDR2 FYNNEI. The CDR3 totals 13 residues. The CDR3 region is CGGSASSYNEQFF. The CDR3 coding sequence is TGTGGCGGAAGCGCGAGCTCCTACAATGAGCAGTTCTTC.

This clonotype has ten or more counts. The genes are TRBV6-1 and TRBJ1-1; possibly TRBD1 for D (5 bases). V dropped 11 bases and J dropped 7 bases, with 23 bases sitting between them. Germline CDR1 reads MNHNS; CDR2 reads SASEGT. CDR3 size: 14 residues. DNA for the CDR3: TGTGCCGTTAATGACGGGGGACGCCGTATTGAAGCTTTCTTT. Amino acid sequence: CAVNDGGRRIEAFF.

This clonotype occurred a few times. The CDR3 region is CASSLGQPGGEQYF. The DNA for the CDR3 is TGTGCCAGCAGCTTAGGCCAGCCCGGGGGCGAGCAGTACTTC. The J gene is TRBJ2-7, the V gene TRBV13; TRBD2 is a possible D gene (6 bases). Per the germline V gene, CDR1 is PRHDT and CDR2 is FYEKMQ (reference sequence). The CDR3 is made up of 14 amino acids. V lost 0 bases and J lost 6, with 12 bases in between.

This clonotype showed up many times. The chain links TRBV28 to TRBJ2-1; 13 bases are a match to TRBD2. The V gene end was trimmed by 3 bases and the J gene end by 7 bases; junction bases not matched to a gene: 6. This CDR3 has 16 residues. CDR1 MDHEN and CDR2 SYDVKM come from the germline V gene. CDR3 nucleotide sequence: TGTGCCAGCAGTTTCCGACTAGCGGGAGGCCCTAATGAGCAGTTCTTC. Its translation: CASSFRLAGGPNEQFF.

This clonotype was recorded once. The rearrangement joins TRBV24-1 to TRBJ1-2; perhaps TRBD1 as D (6 bases). CDR3 length: 12 residues. Germline V gene sequence: CDR1 KGHDR, CDR2 SFDVKD. V lost 4 bases and J 8 bases, leaving 10 bases between the germline ends. As DNA, the CDR3 is TGTGCCACCAGTGAAAACAGGGACGGCTACACCTTC. It encodes CATSENRDGYTF.

This clonotype showed up many times. The V and J genes are TRBV11-2 and TRBJ1-5; 7 nucleotides line up with TRBD1. The CDR3 loop spans 13 amino acids. V was pared by 5 bases and J by 5 bases, with 3 bases of the junction left unmatched. CDR1 SGHAT and CDR2 FQNNGV come from the germline V gene. The CDR3 here is CASSRTGDQPQHF. CDR3 DNA: TGTGCCAGCAGCCGTACAGGGGATCAGCCCCAGCATTTT. Complete variable domain (other parts from reference TRBV11-2 and TRBJ1-5): EAGVAQSPRYKIIEKRQSVAFWCNPISGHATLYWYQQILGQGPKLLIQFQNNGVVDDSQLPKDRFSAERLKGVDSTLKIQPAKLEDSAVYLCASSRTGDQPQHFGDGTRLSIL.

In its sample, this clonotype was seen a few times. The chain joins TRBV19 to TRBJ1-2; 8 nucleotides line up with TRBD1. This CDR3 has 16 residues. J gave up 2 bases and V 5 bases, and 10 bases lay outside the gene matches. Germline V gene sequence: CDR1 LNHDA, CDR2 SQIVND (reference sequence). The CDR3 DNA is TGTGCCAGTAGTTCCTCGGGCCAGGGGGCGAACTATGGCTACACCTTC. It is translated as CASSSSGQGANYGYTF. Full variable domain (missing parts from reference TRBV19 and TRBJ1-2): DGGITQSPKYLFRKEGQNVTLSCEQNLNHDAMYWYRQDPGQGLRLIYYSQIVNDFQKGDIAEGYSVSREKKESFPLTVTSAQKNPTAFYLCASSSSGQGANYGYTFGSGTRLTVV.

This clonotype appeared many times. The chain employs TRBV28 and TRBJ2-1; TRBD2 matches 8 bases. The CDR3 loop spans 14 amino acids. The V segment lost 7 bases and the J segment 6 bases; nucleotides outside the gene matches: 8. Germline assignment: CDR1 MDHEN and CDR2 SYDVKM. CDR3 amino acids: CASNLRGGGNEQFF. CDR3 nucleotides: TGTGCCAGCAACCTCCGGGGGGGGGGCAATGAGCAGTTCTTC.

Ten or more counts support this clonotype. The chain recombines TRBV18 with TRBJ1-1; D is uncertain. Trimming cost V 1 base and J 7 bases, with 16 bases left between them. Germline CDR1 and CDR2: KGHSH and LQKENI. The CDR3 runs 15 residues. The CDR3 loop is CASSPLSDRKGEAFF. In DNA form, the CDR3 reads TGTGCCAGCTCACCACTCTCGGACCGCAAGGGTGAAGCTTTCTTT.

This clonotype was seen ten or more times. V is TRBV11-2 and J is TRBJ2-5; D unresolved. Per the germline V gene, CDR1 is SGHAT and CDR2 is FQNNGV. V lost 3 bases and J lost 2, with 19 bases in between. The CDR3 covers 17 residues. Here the CDR3 DNA reads TGTGCCAGCAGCTTTAACCCCGAACGGTCTGAACAAGAGACCCAGTACTTC. Its translation is CASSFNPERSEQETQYF. Using reference TRBV11-2 and TRBJ2-5 for the parts outside the CDR3, the full variable domain is EAGVAQSPRYKIIEKRQSVAFWCNPISGHATLYWYQQILGQGPKLLIQFQNNGVVDDSQLPKDRFSAERLKGVDSTLKIQPAKLEDSAVYLCASSFNPERSEQETQYFGPGTRLLVL.

This clonotype was seen ten or more times. This chain uses TRBV4-2 with TRBJ2-5, with D possibly TRBD2 on 6 matching bases. The V gene's germline CDR1 is LGHNA and CDR2 YNFKEQ. The CDR3 contains 15 residues. With 0 bases removed from V and 2 bases from J, the gap between germline ends came to 10 bases. The CDR3 spells CASSQDWGEQETQYF. CDR3 in DNA: TGTGCCAGCAGCCAAGATTGGGGGGAACAAGAGACCCAGTACTTC.

V is TRBV14 and J is TRBJ2-1, with 9 bases lining up with TRBD1. The V gene end was trimmed by 0 bases and the J gene end by 4 bases; junction bases not matched to a gene: 4. Germline values: CDR1 SGHDN, CDR2 FVKESK. This CDR3 spans 16 amino acids. In nucleotides, the CDR3 is TGTGCCAGCAGCCAAGAAGGGACAGGGATATACAATGAGCAGTTCTTC. Translation gives CASSQEGTGIYNEQFF.